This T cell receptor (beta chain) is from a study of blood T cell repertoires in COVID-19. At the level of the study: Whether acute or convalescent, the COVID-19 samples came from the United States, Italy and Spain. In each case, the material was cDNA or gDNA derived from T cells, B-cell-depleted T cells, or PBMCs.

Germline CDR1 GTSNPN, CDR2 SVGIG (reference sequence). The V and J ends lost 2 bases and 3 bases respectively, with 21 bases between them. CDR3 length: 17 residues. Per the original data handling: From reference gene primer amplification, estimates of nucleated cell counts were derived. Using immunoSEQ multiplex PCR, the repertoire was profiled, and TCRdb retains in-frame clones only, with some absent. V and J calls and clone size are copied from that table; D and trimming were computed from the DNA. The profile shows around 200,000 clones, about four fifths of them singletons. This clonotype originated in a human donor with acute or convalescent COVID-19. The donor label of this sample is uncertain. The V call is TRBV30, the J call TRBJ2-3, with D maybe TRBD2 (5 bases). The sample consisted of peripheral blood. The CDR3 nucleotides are TGTGCCTGGAGTAGCGGCTCCCCCGTGAGGGAGACAGATACGCAGTATTTT. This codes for CAWSSGSPVRETDTQYF.